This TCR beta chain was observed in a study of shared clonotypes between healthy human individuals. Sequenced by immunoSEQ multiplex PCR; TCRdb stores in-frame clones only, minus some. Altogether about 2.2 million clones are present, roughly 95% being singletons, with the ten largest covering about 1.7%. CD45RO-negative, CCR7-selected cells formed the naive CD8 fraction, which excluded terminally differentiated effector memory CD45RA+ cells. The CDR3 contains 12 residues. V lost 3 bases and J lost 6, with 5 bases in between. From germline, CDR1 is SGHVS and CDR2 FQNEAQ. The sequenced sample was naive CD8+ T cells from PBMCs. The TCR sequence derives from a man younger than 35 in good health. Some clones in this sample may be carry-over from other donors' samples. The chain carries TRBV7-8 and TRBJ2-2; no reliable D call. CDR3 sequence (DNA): TGTGCCAGCAGCTTTCTCCCCGGGGAGCTGTTTTTT. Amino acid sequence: CASSFLPGELFF. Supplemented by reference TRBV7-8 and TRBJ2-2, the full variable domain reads GAGVSQSPRYKVAKRGQDVALRCDPISGHVSLFWYQQALGQGPEFLTYFQNEAQLDKSGLPSDRFFAERPEGSVSTLKIQRTQQEDSAVYLCASSFLPGELFFGEGSRLTVL.